This paragraph reports one T cell receptor beta chain. Germline V lookup: CDR1 SGHTA, CDR2 FQGNSA. This CDR3 spans 14 amino acids. The V end was cut by 7 bases, the J end by 2 bases, with 14 bases between. Treatment defined: about 20 received Ad26.COV2.S at low or high dose, single or two shots; about 5 received placebo; per-sample allocation not given. Vaccine and placebo recipients were sampled on day 63 after the first injection. Generated by immunoSEQ multiplex PCR, the TCRdb table keeps only in-frame clones and is missing some. The table lists around 240,000 clones, roughly 90% of them singletons, with about 10% in the top ten. The sample originates from a study of Ad26.COV2.S vaccination and SARS-CoV-2 variants.

The clonotype comes from a person aged 18-60 years who received the Ad26.COV2.S COVID-19 vaccine or a placebo. The chain combines TRBV7-2 with TRBJ1-2; D may be TRBD1 (6 bases). The sequenced sample was peripheral blood, obtained in a trial of Ad26.COV2.S vaccine versus placebo. CDR3 sequence reads: CASTPGGQNYGYTF. CDR3 DNA sequence: TGTGCCAGCACCCCCGGGGGGCAAAACTATGGCTACACCTTC.